What follows describes a single T cell receptor (beta chain). Antigen: not known. The data were obtained in a study of regulatory T cells in long-lasting Graves disease. Points from the study as a whole: Only peripheral blood was studied, not thyroid tissue. Newly diagnosed patients had higher TCR diversity than persistent Graves' patients did.

Sequencing libraries for TCR beta were prepared with iRepertoire HTBI primers and Arm-PCR of CDR3 regions. MiXCR, run by TCRdb on the multiplex PCR reads, gives a single entry per CDR3 protein. Of 620,000 or so distinct CDR3 sequences in the sample, roughly 16% were seen once. V was clipped by 0 bases and J by 7 bases, with 12 bases between them. This CDR3 contains 14 residues. CDR1 SEHNR and CDR2 FQNEAQ come from the germline V gene (reference sequence). The sample's time point: newly diagnosed GD, antithyroid drugs for less than 3 months. The TCR library was prepared using RNA isolated from PBMCs. The data also belong to a second study, concerning T cells in Graves' hyperthyroidism and ophthalmopathy. That work contributes: First-round RT-PCR with HTBI primers amplified the TCR CDR3 region.

The TCR comes from a woman aged 25 to 39 with Graves disease. The sample here was peripheral blood mononuclear cells (PBMCs), taken at new diagnosis, from a patient treated with antithyroid drugs. The genes are TRBV7-9 and TRBJ2-5; a weak D match, TRBD1 (6 bases). The CDR3 DNA reads as TGTGCCAGCAGCTTAGCCGAGGGGGTAAGGACCCAGTACTTC. Amino acid sequence: CASSLAEGVRTQYF.